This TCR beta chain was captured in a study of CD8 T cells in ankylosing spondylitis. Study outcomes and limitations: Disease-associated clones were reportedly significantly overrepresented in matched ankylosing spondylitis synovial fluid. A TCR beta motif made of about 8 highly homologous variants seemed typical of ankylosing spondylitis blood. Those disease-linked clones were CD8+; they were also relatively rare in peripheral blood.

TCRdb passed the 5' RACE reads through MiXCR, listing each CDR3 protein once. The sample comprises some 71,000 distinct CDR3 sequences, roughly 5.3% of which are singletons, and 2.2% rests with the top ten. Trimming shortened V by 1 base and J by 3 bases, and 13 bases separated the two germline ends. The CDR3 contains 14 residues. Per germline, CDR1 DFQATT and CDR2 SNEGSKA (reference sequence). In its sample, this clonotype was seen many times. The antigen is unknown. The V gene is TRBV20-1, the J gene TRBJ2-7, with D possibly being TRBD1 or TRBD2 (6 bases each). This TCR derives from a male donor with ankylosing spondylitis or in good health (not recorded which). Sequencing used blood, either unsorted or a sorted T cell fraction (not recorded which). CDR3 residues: CSARGGETGYEQYF. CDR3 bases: TGCAGTGCTAGAGGCGGGGAGACAGGCTACGAGCAGTACTTC.